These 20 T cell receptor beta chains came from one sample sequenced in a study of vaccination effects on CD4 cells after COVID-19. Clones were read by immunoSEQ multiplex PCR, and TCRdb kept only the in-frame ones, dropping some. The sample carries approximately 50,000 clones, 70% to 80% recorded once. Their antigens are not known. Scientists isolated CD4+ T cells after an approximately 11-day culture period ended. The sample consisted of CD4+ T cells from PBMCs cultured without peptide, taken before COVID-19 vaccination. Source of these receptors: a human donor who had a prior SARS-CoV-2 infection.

CDR3 loop: CASSQRTRPYEQYF. The DNA of the CDR3 is TGTGCCAGCAGCCAAAGGACTAGGCCCTACGAGCAGTACTTC. The gene calls are TRBV14 and TRBJ2-7, with TRBD2 matching over 7 bases. The CDR3 has 14 amino acids. The J segment lost 2 bases and the V segment lost 2 bases, leaving 3 bases of the junction unmatched. CDR1 SGHDN and CDR2 FVKESK come from the germline V gene. Combining the CDR3 with reference TRBV14 and TRBJ2-7 gives the whole variable domain EAGVTQFPSHSVIEKGQTVTLRCDPISGHDNLYWYRRVMGKEIKFLLHFVKESKQDESGMPNNRFLAERTGGTYSTLKVQPAELEDSGVYFCASSQRTRPYEQYFGPGTRLTVT.

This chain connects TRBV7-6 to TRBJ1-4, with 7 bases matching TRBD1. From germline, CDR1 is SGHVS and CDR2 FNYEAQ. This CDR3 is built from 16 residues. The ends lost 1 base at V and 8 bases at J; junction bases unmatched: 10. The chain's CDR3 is CASSLGVGGFQEKLFF. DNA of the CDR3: TGTGCCAGCAGCTTAGGTGTAGGGGGCTTCCAGGAAAAACTGTTTTTT.

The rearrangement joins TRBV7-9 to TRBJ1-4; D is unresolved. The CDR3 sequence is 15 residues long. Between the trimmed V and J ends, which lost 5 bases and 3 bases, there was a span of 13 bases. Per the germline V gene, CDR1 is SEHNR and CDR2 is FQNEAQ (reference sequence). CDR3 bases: TGTGCCAGCAGCCCGACCCGGGCGGCTAATGAAAAACTGTTTTTT. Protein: CASSPTRAANEKLFF.

The CDR3 coding sequence is TGCGCCAGCAGTCGTACAGGGATCTTGGGCACCGGGGAGCTGTTTTTT. Translation gives CASSRTGILGTGELFF. This chain uses TRBV4-1 with TRBJ2-2; D might be TRBD1 (6 bases). The CDR3 loop spans 16 amino acids. With 6 bases removed from V and 4 bases from J, the gap between germline ends came to 18 bases. Germline loops: CDR1 MGHRA, CDR2 YSYEKL.

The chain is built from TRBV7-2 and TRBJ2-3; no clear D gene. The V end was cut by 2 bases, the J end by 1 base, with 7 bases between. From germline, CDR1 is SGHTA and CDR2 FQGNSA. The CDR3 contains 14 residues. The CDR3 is CASSLSQGTDTQYF. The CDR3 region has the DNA TGTGCCAGCAGCTTATCGCAGGGCACAGATACGCAGTATTTT.

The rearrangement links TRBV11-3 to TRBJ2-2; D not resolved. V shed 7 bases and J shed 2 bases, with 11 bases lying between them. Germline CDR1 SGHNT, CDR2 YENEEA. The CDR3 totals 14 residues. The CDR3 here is CASKVGRNTGELFF. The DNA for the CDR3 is TGTGCCAGCAAGGTCGGCCGTAACACCGGGGAGCTGTTTTTT.

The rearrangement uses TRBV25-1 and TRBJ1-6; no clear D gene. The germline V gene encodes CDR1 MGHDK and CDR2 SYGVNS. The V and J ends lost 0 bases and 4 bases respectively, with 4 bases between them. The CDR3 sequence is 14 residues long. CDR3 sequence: CASSEYGYNSPLHF. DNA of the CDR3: TGTGCCAGCAGTGAATACGGTTATAATTCACCCCTCCACTTT.

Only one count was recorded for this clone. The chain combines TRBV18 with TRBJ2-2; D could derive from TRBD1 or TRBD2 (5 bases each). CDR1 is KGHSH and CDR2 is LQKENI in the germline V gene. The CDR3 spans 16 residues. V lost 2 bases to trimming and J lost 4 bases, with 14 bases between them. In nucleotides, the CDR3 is TGTGCCAGCTCACCAGTATCGGGGCGACCCACCGGGGAGCTGTTTTTT. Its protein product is CASSPVSGRPTGELFF.

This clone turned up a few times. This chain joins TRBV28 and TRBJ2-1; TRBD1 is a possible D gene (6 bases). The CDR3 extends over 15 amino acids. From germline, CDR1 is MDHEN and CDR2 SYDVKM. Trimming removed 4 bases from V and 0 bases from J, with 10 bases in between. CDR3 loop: CASSSGAGSYNEQFF. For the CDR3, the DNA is TGTGCCAGCAGTTCAGGGGCAGGCTCCTACAATGAGCAGTTCTTC.

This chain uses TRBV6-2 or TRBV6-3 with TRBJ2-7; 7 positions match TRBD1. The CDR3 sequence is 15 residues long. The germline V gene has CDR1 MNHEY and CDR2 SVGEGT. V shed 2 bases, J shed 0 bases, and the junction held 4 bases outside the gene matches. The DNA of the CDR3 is TGTGCCAGCAGTTACCTAGGGGGCTCCTCCTACGAGCAGTACTTC. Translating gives CASSYLGGSSYEQYF.

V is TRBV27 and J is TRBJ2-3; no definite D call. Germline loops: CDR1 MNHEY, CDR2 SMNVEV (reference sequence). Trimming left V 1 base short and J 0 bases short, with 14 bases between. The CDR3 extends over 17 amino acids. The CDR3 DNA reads TGTGCCAGCAGTTTATTGCCCATACGAACTAGCACAGATACGCAGTATTTT. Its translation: CASSLLPIRTSTDTQYF.

Here the CDR3 reads CASSYQRDSPLHF. In DNA, the CDR3 is TGTGCCAGCAGTTATCAGAGAGATTCACCCCTCCACTTT. This chain connects TRBV6-5 to TRBJ1-6; D gene uncertain. This CDR3 is built from 13 residues. The germline gives CDR1 MNHEY, CDR2 SVGAGI. Trimming shortened V by 3 bases and J by 8 bases, and 8 bases separated the two germline ends.

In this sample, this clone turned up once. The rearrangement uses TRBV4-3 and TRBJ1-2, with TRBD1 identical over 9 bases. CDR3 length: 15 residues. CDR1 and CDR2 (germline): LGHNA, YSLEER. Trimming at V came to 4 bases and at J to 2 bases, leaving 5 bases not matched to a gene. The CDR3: CASSLRQGGNYGYTF. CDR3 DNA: TGCGCCAGCAGCCTACGACAGGGGGGAAACTATGGCTACACCTTC.

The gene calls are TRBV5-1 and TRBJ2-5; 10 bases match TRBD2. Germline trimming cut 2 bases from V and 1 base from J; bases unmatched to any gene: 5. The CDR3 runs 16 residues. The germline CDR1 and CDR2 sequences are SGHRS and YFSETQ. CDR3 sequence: CASSLLLAGTQETQYF. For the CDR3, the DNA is TGCGCCAGCAGCTTATTACTAGCGGGGACCCAAGAGACCCAGTACTTC.

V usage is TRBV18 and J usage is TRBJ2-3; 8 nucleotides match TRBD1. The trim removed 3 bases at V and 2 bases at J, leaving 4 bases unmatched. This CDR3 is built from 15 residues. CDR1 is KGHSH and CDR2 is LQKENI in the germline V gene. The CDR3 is CASSPRTGYTDTQYF. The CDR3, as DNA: TGTGCCAGCTCACCCCGGACAGGGTACACAGATACGCAGTATTTT. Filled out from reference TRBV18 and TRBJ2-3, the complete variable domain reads NAGVMQNPRHLVRRRGQEARLRCSPMKGHSHVYWYRQLPEEGLKFMVYLQKENIIDESGMPKERFSAEFPKEGPSILRIQQVVRGDSAAYFCASSPRTGYTDTQYFGPGTRLTVL.

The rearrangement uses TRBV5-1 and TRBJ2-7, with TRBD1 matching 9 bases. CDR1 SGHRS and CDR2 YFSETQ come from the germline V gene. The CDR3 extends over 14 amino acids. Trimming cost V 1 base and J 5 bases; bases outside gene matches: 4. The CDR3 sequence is CASSLLTGGNEQYF. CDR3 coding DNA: TGCGCCAGCAGCTTGTTGACAGGGGGGAACGAGCAGTACTTC.

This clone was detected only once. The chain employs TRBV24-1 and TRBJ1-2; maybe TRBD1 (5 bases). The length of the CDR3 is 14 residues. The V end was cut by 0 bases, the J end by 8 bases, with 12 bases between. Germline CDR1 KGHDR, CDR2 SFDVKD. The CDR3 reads CATSDLGQGGGYTF. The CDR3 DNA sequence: TGTGCCACCAGTGATTTGGGCCAGGGAGGCGGCTACACCTTC.

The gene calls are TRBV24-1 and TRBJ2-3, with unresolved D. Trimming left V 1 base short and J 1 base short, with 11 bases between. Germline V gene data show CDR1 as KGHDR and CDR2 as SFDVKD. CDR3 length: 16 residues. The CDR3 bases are TGTGCCACCAGTGATTTTAGGCAGGATCGCACAGATACGCAGTATTTT. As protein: CATSDFRQDRTDTQYF.

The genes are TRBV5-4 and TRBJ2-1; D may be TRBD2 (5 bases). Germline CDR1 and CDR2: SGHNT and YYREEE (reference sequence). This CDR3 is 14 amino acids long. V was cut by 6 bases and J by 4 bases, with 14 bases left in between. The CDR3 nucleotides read TGTGCCAGCAAAAAATCGGGGAATTACAATGAGCAGTTCTTC. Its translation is CASKKSGNYNEQFF. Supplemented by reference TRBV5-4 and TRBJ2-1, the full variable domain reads ETGVTQSPTHLIKTRGQQVTLRCSSQSGHNTVSWYQQALGQGPQFIFQYYREEENGRGNFPPRFSGLQFPNYSSELNVNALELDDSALYLCASKKSGNYNEQFFGPGTRLTVL.

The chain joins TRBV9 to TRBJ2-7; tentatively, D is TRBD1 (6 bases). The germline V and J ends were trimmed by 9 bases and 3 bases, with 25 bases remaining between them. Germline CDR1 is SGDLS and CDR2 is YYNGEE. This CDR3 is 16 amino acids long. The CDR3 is CANSQGCWDNCYEQYF. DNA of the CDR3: TGTGCCAACTCCCAAGGCTGCTGGGACAATTGCTACGAGCAGTACTTC.